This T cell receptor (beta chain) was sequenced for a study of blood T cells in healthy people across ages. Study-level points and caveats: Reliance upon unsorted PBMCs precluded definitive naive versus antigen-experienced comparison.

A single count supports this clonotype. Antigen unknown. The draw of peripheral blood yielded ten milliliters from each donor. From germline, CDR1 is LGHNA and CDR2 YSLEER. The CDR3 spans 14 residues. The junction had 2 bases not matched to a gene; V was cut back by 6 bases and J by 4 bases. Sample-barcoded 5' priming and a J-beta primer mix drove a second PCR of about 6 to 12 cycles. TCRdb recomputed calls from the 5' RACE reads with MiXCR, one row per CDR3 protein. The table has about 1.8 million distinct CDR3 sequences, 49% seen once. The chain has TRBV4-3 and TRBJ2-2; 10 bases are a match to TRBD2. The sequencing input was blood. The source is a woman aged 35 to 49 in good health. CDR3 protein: CASSSGGLTGELFF. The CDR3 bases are TGCGCCAGCAGTAGCGGGGGGCTCACCGGGGAGCTGTTTTTT.